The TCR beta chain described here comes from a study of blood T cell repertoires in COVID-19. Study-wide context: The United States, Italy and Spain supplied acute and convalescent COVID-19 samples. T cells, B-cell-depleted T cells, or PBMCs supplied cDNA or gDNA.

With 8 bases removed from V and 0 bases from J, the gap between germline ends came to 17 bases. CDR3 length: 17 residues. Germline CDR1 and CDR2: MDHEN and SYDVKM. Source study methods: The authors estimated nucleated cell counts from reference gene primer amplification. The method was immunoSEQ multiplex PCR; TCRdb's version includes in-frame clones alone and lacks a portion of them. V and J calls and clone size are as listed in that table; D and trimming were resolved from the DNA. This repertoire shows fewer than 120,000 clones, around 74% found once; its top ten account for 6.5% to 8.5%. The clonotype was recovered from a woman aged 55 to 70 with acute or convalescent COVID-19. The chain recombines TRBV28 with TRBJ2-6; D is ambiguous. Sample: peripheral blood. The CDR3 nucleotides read TGTGCCAGCGCCAATCCATTAGTCGGCTCTGGGGCCAACGTCCTGACTTTC. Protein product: CASANPLVGSGANVLTF.